The rows below give T cell receptor beta chains drawn from one sample of a study of T cell repertoires in cytomegalovirus infection. These receptors have no known antigen. TCRdb processed the reads anew with MiXCR; each CDR3 protein has one entry. This table holds more than 250,000 distinct CDR3 sequences, about 25% found once. This sample comprised cultured PBMCs, obtained from culture after CMV antigen stimulation. The receptors shown here come from a human donor in good health (CMV status not recorded). Some clones in this sample may be carry-over from other donors' samples. CDR3s include the opening cysteine and the closing phenylalanine or tryptophan. Fields, in order: J gene, D gene, CDR3 length, clone size, V gene, CDR3 protein, CDR3 DNA. The D gene is left open where the match is weak. A row's size may be missing; if present it is once, few, many or a size class.

>TRBJ2-7|.|15|.|TRBV4-1
CASSQDIDSYYEQYF
TGCGCCAGCAGCCAAGATATTGACTCCTACTACGAGCAGTACTTC
>TRBJ2-7|.|14|many|TRBV7-2
CASSRTALSTEQYF
TGTGCCAGCAGCCGCACCGCTCTGTCCACAGAGCAGTACTTC
>TRBJ2-1|TRBD2|19|.|TRBV24-1
CATSDRPGLARSSYNEQFF
TGTGCCACCAGTGATCGGCCAGGACTAGCGCGGAGCTCCTACAATGAGCAGTTCTTC
>TRBJ2-1|TRBD2|16|.|TRBV19
CASSTGLAGSYNEQFF
TGTGCCAGTAGTACAGGACTAGCGGGATCTTACAATGAGCAGTTCTTC
>TRBJ2-5|TRBD2|15|.|TRBV12-3/TRBV12-4
CASSSQTSGAETQYF
TGTGCCAGCAGTTCCCAGACTAGCGGGGCTGAGACCCAGTACTTC
>TRBJ1-1|.|15|many|TRBV7-2
CASSPEGSRNTEAFF
TGTGCCAGCAGCCCGGAGGGGTCACGTAACACTGAAGCTTTCTTT
>TRBJ2-3|.|14|.|TRBV6-6
CASSYHTNTDTQYF
TGTGCCAGCAGTTATCACACAAACACAGATACGCAGTATTTT
>TRBJ1-5|.|14|few|TRBV2
CASSRTDSNQPQHF
TGTGCCAGCAGTCGGACCGATAGCAATCAGCCCCAGCATTTT
>TRBJ2-2|.|16|few|TRBV9
CASSVARGRGTGELFF
TGTGCCAGCAGCGTAGCCAGAGGGAGAGGTACCGGGGAGCTGTTTTTT
>TRBJ1-1|TRBD1|16|.|TRBV7-9
CASSRGDRPMNTEAFF
TGTGCCAGCAGCAGAGGGGACAGGCCCATGAACACTGAAGCTTTCTTT
>TRBJ2-1|TRBD2|18|few|TRBV29-1
CSVSILGRETSSYNEQFF
TGCAGCGTCTCAATTCTTGGGCGGGAGACGAGCTCCTACAATGAGCAGTTCTTC
>TRBJ1-1|.|12|once|TRBV30
CAWSVIQGLAFF
TGTGCCTGGAGTGTAATCCAGGGGTTGGCTTTCTTT
>TRBJ2-3|TRBD2|16|many|TRBV7-6
CASSLLAGLSTDTQYF
TGTGCCAGCAGCTTACTAGCGGGGTTAAGCACAGATACGCAGTATTTT
>TRBJ2-7|TRBD1|14|many|TRBV6-1
CASRGTGGAYEQYF
TGTGCCAGCAGGGGGACAGGGGGCGCCTACGAGCAGTACTTC
>TRBJ2-7|.|12|few|TRBV28
CASSQVVSEQYF
TGTGCCAGCAGTCAAGTAGTCTCGGAGCAGTACTTC
>TRBJ2-3|TRBD2|14|many|TRBV7-9
CASSPSAGADTQYF
TGTGCCAGCAGCCCCTCCGCGGGGGCAGATACGCAGTATTTT
>TRBJ2-6|.|20|.|TRBV11-2
CASSLVGQLTYYSGANVLTF
TGTGCCAGCAGCTTAGTCGGTCAGCTAACTTACTACTCTGGGGCCAACGTCCTGACTTTC
>TRBJ2-1|TRBD2|15|.|TRBV24-1
CATSVTSGLYNEQFF
TGTGCCACCAGTGTGACTAGCGGGCTATACAATGAGCAGTTCTTC
>TRBJ2-5|TRBD1|16|many|TRBV9
CASSVEGAGGIETQYF
TGTGCCAGCAGCGTAGAAGGGGCAGGGGGTATCGAGACCCAGTACTTC
>TRBJ2-1|TRBD1|15|.|TRBV6-2/TRBV6-3
CASSAQGASHNEQFF
TGTGCCAGCAGCGCACAGGGGGCTTCACACAATGAGCAGTTCTTC
>TRBJ2-5|.|14|few|TRBV15
CATSGAELEETQYF
TGTGCCACCAGCGGGGCCGAACTAGAAGAGACCCAGTACTTC
>TRBJ2-7|.|15|.|TRBV7-2
CASREGTGASYEQYF
TGTGCCAGCAGGGAGGGGACCGGGGCCTCCTACGAGCAGTACTTC
>TRBJ2-7|TRBD2|16|.|TRBV5-6
CASSLGLAGLSYEQYF
TGTGCCAGCAGCTTGGGTCTAGCGGGACTCTCCTACGAGCAGTACTTC
>TRBJ2-2|TRBD1|17|once|TRBV6-6
CASRQNKDRANNGELFF
TGTGCCAGCAGGCAAAATAAGGACAGGGCGAACAACGGGGAGCTGTTTTTT
>TRBJ1-1|.|14|.|TRBV6-6
CASSYRTHNTEAFF
TGTGCCAGCAGTTACAGGACACATAACACTGAAGCTTTCTTT
>TRBJ2-1|TRBD2|18|many|TRBV28
CASSYYLSREDSYNEQFF
TGTGCCAGCAGTTACTATCTTTCGCGGGAGGACTCCTACAATGAGCAGTTCTTC
>TRBJ1-1|TRBD1|14|many|TRBV7-2
CASSLGTGRTEAFF
TGTGCCAGCAGCTTAGGGACAGGGAGGACTGAAGCTTTCTTT
>TRBJ2-5|TRBD2|17|few|TRBV6-6
CASSPWTSGMTQETQYF
TGTGCCAGCAGCCCCTGGACTAGCGGGATGACCCAAGAGACCCAGTACTTC
>TRBJ2-6|TRBD2|16|few|TRBV28
CASSSGAGSGANVLTF
TGTGCCAGCAGCAGCGGAGCGGGGTCCGGGGCCAACGTCCTGACTTTC
>TRBJ1-1|.|14|few|TRBV4-3
CASSQDVRRTEAFF
TGCGCCAGCAGCCAAGATGTACGGCGGACTGAAGCTTTCTTT
>TRBJ1-2|.|15|.|TRBV7-2
CASSPTSTTNYGYTF
TGTGCCAGCAGCCCTACTTCGACAACTAACTATGGCTACACCTTC
>TRBJ2-1|.|15|.|TRBV4-3
CASRQAEGPNDEQFF
TGCGCCAGCAGACAAGCCGAGGGGCCTAACGATGAGCAGTTCTTC
>TRBJ2-3|.|12|many|TRBV7-8
CASSVTGHTQYF
TGTGCCAGCAGCGTTACAGGTCATACGCAGTATTTT
>TRBJ2-1|TRBD2|15|.|TRBV19
CASKSGASSYNEQFF
TGTGCCAGTAAAAGCGGGGCCAGCTCCTACAATGAGCAGTTCTTC
>TRBJ1-2|TRBD1|14|.|TRBV4-1
CASSQTDRGYGYTF
TGCGCCAGCAGCCAAACAGACAGGGGCTATGGCTACACCTTC
>TRBJ2-7|.|12|few|TRBV28
CASKTTEFEQYF
TGTGCCAGCAAGACCACGGAGTTCGAGCAGTACTTC
>TRBJ2-1|TRBD1|12|.|TRBV10-3
CASGTGVNEQFF
TGTGCCTCCGGGACAGGGGTGAATGAGCAGTTCTTC
>TRBJ2-3|.|13|many|TRBV7-2
CASSKLWADTQYF
TGTGCCAGCAGCAAACTATGGGCAGATACGCAGTATTTT
>TRBJ1-1|.|13|once|TRBV4-3
CASSHTMNTEAFF
TGCGCCAGCAGCCACACCATGAACACTGAAGCTTTCTTT
>TRBJ2-3|TRBD1|15|many|TRBV12-5
CASGKTTGGTDTQYF
TGTGCTAGTGGTAAAACGACAGGGGGCACAGATACGCAGTATTTT
>TRBJ2-7|TRBD2|15|few|TRBV28
CASSLWGSGIHEQYF
TGTGCCAGCAGTTTATGGGGTAGCGGGATCCACGAGCAGTACTTC
>TRBJ2-7|.|13|many|TRBV6-1
CASTPGTLYEQYF
TGTGCCAGCACCCCCGGGACCCTCTACGAGCAGTACTTC
>TRBJ2-3|.|19|few|TRBV7-2
CASSSSLGGGNVFLDTQYF
TGTGCCAGCAGCTCGTCCTTAGGTGGCGGGAACGTCTTCTTAGATACGCAGTATTTT
>TRBJ2-3|.|13|few|TRBV6-1
CASSWDILDTQYF
TGTGCCAGCAGTTGGGATATCCTCGATACGCAGTATTTT
>TRBJ2-7|.|15|.|TRBV20-1
CSVRAGLSNSYEQYF
TGCAGTGTACGGGCGGGGTTGAGCAACTCCTACGAGCAGTACTTC